This T cell receptor (beta chain) is drawn from a study of blood T cell repertoires in COVID-19. At the level of the study: Collection of acute and convalescent COVID-19 samples took place in the United States, Italy and Spain.

This clone has a handful of counts. TCRdb keeps only in-frame clones here, not all; method: immunoSEQ multiplex PCR. Among about 76,000 clones listed, roughly 79% were seen once. The CDR3 is made up of 16 amino acids. V shed 2 bases, J shed 5 bases, and the junction held 2 bases outside the gene matches. Per germline, CDR1 SGHTA and CDR2 FQGTGA. Sequenced: peripheral blood. The sequence derives from a man between 65 and 79 years old with acute or convalescent COVID-19. This chain connects TRBV7-3 to TRBJ2-2, with TRBD2 identical over 13 bases. This CDR3 reads CASSLPGLAGTGELFF. CDR3 DNA: TGTGCCAGCAGCTTACCGGGACTAGCGGGAACCGGGGAGCTGTTTTTT.